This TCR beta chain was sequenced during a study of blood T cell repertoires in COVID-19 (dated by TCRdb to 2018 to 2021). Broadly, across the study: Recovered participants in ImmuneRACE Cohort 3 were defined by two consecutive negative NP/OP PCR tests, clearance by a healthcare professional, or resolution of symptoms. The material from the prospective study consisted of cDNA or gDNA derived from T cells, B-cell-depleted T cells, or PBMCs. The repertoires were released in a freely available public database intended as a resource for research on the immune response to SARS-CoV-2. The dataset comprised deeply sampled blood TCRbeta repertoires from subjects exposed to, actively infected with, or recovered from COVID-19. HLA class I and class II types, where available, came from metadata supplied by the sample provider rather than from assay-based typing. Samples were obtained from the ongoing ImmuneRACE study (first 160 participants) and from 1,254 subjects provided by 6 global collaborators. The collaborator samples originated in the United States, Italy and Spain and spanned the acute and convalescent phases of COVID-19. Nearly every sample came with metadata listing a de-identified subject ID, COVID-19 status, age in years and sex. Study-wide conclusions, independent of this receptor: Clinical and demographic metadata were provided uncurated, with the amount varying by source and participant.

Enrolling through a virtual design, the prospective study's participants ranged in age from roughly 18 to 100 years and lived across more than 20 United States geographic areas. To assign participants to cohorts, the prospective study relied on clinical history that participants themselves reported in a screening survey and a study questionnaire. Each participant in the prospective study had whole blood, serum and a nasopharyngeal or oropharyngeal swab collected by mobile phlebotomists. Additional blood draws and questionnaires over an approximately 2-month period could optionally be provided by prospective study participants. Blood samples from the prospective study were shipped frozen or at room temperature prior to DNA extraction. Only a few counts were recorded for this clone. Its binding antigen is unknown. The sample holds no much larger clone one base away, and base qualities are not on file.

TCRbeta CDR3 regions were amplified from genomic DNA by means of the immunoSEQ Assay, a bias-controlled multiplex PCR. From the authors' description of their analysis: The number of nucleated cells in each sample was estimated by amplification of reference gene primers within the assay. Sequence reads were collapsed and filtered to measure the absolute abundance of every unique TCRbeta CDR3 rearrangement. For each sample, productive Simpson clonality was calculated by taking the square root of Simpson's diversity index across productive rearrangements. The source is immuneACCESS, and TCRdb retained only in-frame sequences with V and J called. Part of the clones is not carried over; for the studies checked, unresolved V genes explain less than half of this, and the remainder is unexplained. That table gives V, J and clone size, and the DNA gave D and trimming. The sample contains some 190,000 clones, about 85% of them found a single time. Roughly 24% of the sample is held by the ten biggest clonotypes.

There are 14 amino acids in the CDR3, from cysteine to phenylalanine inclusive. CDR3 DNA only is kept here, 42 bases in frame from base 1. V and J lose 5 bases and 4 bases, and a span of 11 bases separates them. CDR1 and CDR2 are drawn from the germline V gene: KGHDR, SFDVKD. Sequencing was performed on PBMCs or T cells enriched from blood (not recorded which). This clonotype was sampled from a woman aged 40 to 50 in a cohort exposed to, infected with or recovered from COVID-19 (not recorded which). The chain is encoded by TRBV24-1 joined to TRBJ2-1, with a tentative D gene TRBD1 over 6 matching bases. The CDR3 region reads CATSGTGQYNEQFF. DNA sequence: TGTGCCACCAGTGGTACGGGACAATACAATGAGCAGTTCTTC.